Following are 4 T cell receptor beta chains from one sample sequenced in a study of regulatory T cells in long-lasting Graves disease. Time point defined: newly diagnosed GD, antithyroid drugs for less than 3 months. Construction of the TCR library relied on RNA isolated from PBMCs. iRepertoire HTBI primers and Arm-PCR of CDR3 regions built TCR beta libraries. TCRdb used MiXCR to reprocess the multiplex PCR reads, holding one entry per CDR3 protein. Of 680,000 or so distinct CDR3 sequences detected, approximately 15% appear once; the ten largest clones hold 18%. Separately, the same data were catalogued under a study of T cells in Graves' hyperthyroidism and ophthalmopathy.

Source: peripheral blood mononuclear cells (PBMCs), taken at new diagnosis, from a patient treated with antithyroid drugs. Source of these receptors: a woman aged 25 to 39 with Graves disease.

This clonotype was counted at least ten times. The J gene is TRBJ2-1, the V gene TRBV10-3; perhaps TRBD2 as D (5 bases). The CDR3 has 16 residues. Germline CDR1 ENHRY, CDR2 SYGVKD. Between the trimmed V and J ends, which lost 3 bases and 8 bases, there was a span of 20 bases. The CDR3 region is CAISELTMMGVYEQFF. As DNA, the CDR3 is TGTGCCATCAGTGAATTGACAATGATGGGAGTGTATGAGCAGTTCTTC.

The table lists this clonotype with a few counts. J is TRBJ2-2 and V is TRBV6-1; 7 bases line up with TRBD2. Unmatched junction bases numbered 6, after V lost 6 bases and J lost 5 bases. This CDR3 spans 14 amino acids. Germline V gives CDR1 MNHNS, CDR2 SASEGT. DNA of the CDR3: TGTGCCAGCAGGATAGCGGGCAGGACCGGGGAGCTGTTTTTT. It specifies CASRIAGRTGELFF.

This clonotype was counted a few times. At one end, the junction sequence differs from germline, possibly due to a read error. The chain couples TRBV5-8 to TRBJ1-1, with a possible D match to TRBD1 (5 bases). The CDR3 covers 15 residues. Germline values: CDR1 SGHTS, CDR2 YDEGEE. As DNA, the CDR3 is TGTGCCAGCAGTTTGGGGCAGATCATGAACACTGAAGCTTTCTTT. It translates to CASSLGQIMNTEAFF.

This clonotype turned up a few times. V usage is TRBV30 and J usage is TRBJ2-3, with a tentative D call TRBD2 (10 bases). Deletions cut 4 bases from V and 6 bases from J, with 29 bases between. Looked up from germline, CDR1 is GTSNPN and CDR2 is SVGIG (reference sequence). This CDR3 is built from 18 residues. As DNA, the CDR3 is TGTGCCTGGACCGGGACAGGGAGGCTAGCGGGGGCCGTGGATACGCAGTATTTT. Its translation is CAWTGTGRLAGAVDTQYF.